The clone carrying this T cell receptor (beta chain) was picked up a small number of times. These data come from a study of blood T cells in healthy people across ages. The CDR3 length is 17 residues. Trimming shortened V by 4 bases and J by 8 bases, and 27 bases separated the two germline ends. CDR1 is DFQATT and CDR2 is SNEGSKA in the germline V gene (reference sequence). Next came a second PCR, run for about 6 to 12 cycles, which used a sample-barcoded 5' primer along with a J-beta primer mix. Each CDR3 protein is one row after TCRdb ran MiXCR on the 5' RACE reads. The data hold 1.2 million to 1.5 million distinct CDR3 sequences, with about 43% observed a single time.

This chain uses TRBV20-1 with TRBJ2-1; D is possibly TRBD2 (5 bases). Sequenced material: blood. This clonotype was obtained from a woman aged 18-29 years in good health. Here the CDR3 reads CSATRAAAASSGYEQFF. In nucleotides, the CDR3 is TGCAGTGCTACCAGAGCGGCGGCAGCCTCGTCCGGCTATGAGCAGTTCTTC.